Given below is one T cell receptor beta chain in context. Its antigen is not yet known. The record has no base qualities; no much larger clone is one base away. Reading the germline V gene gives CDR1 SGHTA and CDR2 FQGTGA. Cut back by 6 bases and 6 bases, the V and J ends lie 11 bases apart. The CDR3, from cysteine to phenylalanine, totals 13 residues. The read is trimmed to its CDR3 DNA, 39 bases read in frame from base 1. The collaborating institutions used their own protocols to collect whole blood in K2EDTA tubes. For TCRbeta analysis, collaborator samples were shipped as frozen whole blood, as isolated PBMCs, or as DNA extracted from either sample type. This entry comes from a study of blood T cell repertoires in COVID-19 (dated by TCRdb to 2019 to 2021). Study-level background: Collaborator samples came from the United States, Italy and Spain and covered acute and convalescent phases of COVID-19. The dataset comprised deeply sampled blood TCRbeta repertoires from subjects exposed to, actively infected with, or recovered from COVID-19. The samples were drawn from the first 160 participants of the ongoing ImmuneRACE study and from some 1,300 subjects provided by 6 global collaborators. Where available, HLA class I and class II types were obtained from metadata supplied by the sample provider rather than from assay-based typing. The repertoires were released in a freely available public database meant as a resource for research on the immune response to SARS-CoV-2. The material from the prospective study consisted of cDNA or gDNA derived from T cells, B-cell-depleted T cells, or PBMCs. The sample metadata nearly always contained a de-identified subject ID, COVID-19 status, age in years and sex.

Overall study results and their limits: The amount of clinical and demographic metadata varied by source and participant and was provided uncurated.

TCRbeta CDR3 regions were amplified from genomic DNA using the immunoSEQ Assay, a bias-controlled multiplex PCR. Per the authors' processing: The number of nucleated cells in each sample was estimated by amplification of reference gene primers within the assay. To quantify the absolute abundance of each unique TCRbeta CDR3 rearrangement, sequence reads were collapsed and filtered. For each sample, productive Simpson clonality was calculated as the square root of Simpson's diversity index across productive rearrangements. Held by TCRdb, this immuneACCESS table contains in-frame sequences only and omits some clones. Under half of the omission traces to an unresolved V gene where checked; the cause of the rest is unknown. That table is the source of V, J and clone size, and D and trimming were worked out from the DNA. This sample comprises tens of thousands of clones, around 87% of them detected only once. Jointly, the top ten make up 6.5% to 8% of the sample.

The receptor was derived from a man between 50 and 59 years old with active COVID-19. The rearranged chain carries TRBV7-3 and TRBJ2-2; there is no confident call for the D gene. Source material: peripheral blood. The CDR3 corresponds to CASRLQPAGELFF. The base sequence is TGTGCCAGCAGACTCCAACCTGCCGGGGAGCTGTTTTTT.